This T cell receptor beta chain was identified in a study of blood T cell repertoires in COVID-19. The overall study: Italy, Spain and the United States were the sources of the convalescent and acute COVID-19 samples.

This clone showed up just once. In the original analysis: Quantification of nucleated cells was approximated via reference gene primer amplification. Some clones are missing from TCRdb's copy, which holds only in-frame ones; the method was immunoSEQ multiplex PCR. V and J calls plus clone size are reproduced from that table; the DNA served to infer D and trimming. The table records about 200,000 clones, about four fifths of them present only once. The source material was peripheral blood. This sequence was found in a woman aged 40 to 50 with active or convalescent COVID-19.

The CDR3 is CASSQADNGGSTDTQYF. The CDR3 nucleotides read TGTGCCAGCAGCCAAGCTGATAACGGGGGTAGCACAGATACGCAGTATTTT. V gene TRBV3-1 (or the pseudogene TRBV3-2) combines with J gene TRBJ2-3, with D possibly TRBD2 on 6 matching bases. Germline lookup yields CDR1 LGHDT and CDR2 YNNKEL (reference sequence). The CDR3 has 17 residues. Trimming stripped 1 base from V and 0 bases from J, with 14 bases between.